This T cell receptor beta chain is from a study of T-cell memory formation after mild COVID-19. Study-wide results and caveats: Memory from before infection featured some responding clones, which suggests cross-reactive memory joined. Day 15 to 85 contracting clones showed balanced CD4/CD8; later expanders leaned CD4+. Whether day 37 second-wave clones are SARS-CoV-2-specific was not confirmed.

Via MiXCR, TCRdb re-called the 5' RACE reads, giving one row per CDR3 protein. The sample has roughly 600,000 distinct CDR3 sequences, about 20% seen once. Concerning this clonotype: The antigen remains undetermined.

Trimming took 2 bases from V and 0 from J; bases not matched to a gene: 8. The CDR3 extends over 17 amino acids. Germline V gene lookup returns CDR1 SGHVS and CDR2 FQNEAQ. The receptor was isolated from an adult woman who had mild COVID-19 (a few samples of this study predate the infection). Cell type and time point are not known. The source material was PBMCs or a T cell subset sorted from them (not recorded which). This chain links TRBV7-8 with TRBJ2-3; 7 bases agree with TRBD2. The CDR3: CASSLSPSGVSTDTQYF. The CDR3 bases are TGTGCCAGCAGCTTAAGTCCTAGCGGAGTCAGCACAGATACGCAGTATTTT.